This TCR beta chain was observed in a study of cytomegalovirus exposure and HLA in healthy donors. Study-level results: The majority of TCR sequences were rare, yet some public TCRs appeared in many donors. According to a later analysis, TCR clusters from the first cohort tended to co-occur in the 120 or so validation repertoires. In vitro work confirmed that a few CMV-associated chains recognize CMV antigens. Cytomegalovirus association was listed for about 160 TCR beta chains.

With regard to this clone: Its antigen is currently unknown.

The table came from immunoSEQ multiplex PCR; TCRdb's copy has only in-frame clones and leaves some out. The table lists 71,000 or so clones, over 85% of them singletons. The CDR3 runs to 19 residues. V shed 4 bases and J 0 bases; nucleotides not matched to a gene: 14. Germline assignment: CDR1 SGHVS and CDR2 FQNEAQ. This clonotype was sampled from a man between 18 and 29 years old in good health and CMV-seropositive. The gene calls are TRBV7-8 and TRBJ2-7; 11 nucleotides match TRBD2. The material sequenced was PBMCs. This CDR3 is CASSSHLGTSGSTSYEQYF. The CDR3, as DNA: TGTGCCAGCAGCTCACACCTCGGGACTAGCGGTAGTACCTCCTACGAGCAGTACTTC.